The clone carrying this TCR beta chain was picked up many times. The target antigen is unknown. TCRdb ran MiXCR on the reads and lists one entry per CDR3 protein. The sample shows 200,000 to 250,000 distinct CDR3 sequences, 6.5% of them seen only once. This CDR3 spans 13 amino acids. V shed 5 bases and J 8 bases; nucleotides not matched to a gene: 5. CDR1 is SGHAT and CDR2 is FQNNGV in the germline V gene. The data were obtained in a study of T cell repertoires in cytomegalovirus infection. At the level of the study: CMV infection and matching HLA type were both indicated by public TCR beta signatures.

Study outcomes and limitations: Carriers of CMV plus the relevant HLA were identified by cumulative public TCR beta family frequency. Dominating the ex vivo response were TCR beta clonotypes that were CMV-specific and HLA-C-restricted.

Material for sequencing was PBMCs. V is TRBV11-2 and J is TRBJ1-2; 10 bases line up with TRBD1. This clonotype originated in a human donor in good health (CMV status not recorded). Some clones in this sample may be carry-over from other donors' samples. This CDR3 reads CASSQKTGGGYTF. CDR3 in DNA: TGTGCCAGCAGCCAAAAGACAGGGGGCGGCTACACCTTC.